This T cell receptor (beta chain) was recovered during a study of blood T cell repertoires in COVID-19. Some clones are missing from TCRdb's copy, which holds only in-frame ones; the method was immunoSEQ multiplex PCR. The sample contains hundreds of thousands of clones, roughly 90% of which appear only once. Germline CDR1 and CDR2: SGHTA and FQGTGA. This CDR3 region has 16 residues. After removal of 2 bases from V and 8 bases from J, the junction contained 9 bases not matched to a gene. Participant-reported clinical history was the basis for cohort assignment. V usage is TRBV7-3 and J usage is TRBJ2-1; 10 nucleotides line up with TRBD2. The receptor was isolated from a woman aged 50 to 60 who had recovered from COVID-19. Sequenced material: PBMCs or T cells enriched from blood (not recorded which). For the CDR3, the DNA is TGTGCCAGCAGCTTATTGTCTAGCGGGAGTGGGTATGAGCAGTTCTTC. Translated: CASSLLSSGSGYEQFF.